This is a list of T cell receptor beta chains from one sample in a study of T cell responses to AZD1222 COVID-19 vaccine. Produced via immunoSEQ multiplex PCR; TCRdb's table is partial and in-frame only. This table holds 95,000 to 130,000 clones, about 90% found once. The specimen comprised peripheral blood, sampled 28 days after the second AZD1222 dose. These receptors originate from an adult who received the AZD1222 COVID-19 vaccine. Both conserved end residues are trimmed from each CDR3.

len | v_gene | CDR3aa
14 | TRBV5-1 | ASSPISGRASYEQY
17 | TRBV7-8 | ASSLGGSGRAGSYNEQF
11 | TRBV2 | ATHRGPNTEAF
14 | TRBV15 | ATSREGSAGLGEQF
14 | TRBV2 | ASSTGTSGRPGELF
12 | TRBV30 | AWSVGQGINEQY
11 | TRBV20-1 | SASPGVDYGYT
14 | TRBV28 | ASSSNRGEWWEKLF
12 | TRBV10-3 | ATLPQGARTEAF
12 | TRBV7-3 | ASSLDGYRSPLH
13 | TRBV7-9 | ASSQYTGPPYEQY
14 | TRBV28 | ASSFEFRDRDYEQY
13 | TRBV27 | ASSLYFQGYTEAF
15 | TRBV19 | ASSPTTGGSTGNTIY
12 | TRBV10-3 | AISVQFSGNTIY
12 | TRBV5-1 | ASSLHSKGYGYT
13 | TRBV20-1 | SASAAAGVNNEQF
12 | TRBV29-1 | SVDLGQGAYEQY
10 | TRBV30 | AWTGDSSGYT
12 | TRBV30 | AWSVGASNQPQH
13 | TRBV4-2 | ASSPDLAGQETQY
12 | TRBV6-6 | ASSHDSLNYGYT
11 | TRBV7-3 | ASSRSARAEAF
13 | TRBV11-2 | ASTITARSNYGYT
12 | TRBV5-1 | ASRYRAIQETQY
13 | TRBV7-9 | ASSPPGTAYNEQF
14 | TRBV27 | ASSLATFSSYNEQF
12 | TRBV29-1 | SVEDGGVGTEAF
10 | TRBV7-9 | ASSLGILEAF
12 | TRBV7-9 | ASSLRIPEEKLF
12 | TRBV30 | AWSLGDGIEKLF
14 | TRBV6-6 | ASSYSVAASNQPQH
11 | TRBV9 | ASSVSGANVLT
17 | TRBV28 | ASSSFLVGSRTRHTEAF
11 | TRBV5-1 | ASSPGLQETQY
18 | TRBV28 | ASRRTRDRGQHSYNSPLH
15 | TRBV19 | ASQPSRDRGTNQPQH
13 | TRBV27 | ASSSVAGGSYEQY
13 | TRBV19 | ASSNHRGRNQPQH
14 | TRBV3-1/TRBV3-2 | ASSQGGAPGANVLT
11 | TRBV12-3/TRBV12-4 | ASDMSSGNTIY
13 | TRBV18 | ASSRFMGGNTEAF
11 | TRBV3-1/TRBV3-2 | ASRFRGVDEQF
13 | TRBV5-1 | ASSFMSGQGGEQF
13 | TRBV9 | ASSVEVGGTGELF
13 | TRBV28 | ASTLQGAFNQPQH